This T cell receptor beta chain was identified in a study of beta chain features in type 1 diabetes. With respect to this clone: Its antigen is not known.

Since all of the isolated RNA was reverse transcribed, expressed TCRB transcripts were what got sequenced. The repertoire was sequenced with immunoSEQ multiplex PCR; TCRdb's copy has only in-frame clones and lacks some. The sample yields 680,000 or so clones, 15% to 18% seen once. V was pared by 7 bases and J by 1 base, with 17 bases of the junction left unmatched. In germline, CDR1 is LNHDA, CDR2 SQIVND (reference sequence). The CDR3 spans 19 residues. Study-wide results and limits: For cells with high TCR expression, cDNA sequencing could yield over-representation.

The specimen was naive CD4+ T cells from blood. The chain links TRBV19 to TRBJ2-1; the match to TRBD2 covers 9 bases. The TCR originated in a man aged 18 to 29 in good health. The CDR3 nucleotides are TGTGCCAGTACAAGGGACGGGACTAGCTTCGGTGCATCCTACAATGAGCAGTTCTTC. It is translated as CASTRDGTSFGASYNEQFF. Full variable domain (missing parts from reference TRBV19 and TRBJ2-1): DGGITQSPKYLFRKEGQNVTLSCEQNLNHDAMYWYRQDPGQGLRLIYYSQIVNDFQKGDIAEGYSVSREKKESFPLTVTSAQKNPTAFYLCASTRDGTSFGASYNEQFFGPGTRLTVL.